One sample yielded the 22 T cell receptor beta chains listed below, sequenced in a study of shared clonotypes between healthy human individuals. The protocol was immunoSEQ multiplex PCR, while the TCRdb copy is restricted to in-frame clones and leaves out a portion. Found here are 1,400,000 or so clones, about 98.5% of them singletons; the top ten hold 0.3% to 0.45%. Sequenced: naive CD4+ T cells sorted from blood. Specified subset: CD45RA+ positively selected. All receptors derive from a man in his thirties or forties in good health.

The CDR3 region has the DNA TGTGCCAGCAGCGCCACGACAGGGCCCGGACTTAACTATGGCTACACCTTC. Its translation is CASSATTGPGLNYGYTF. The chain couples TRBV9 to TRBJ1-2; TRBD1 aligns across 7 bases. The length of the CDR3 is 17 residues. V dropped 3 bases and J dropped 1; count of bases not matched to a gene: 12. CDR1 and CDR2 (germline): SGDLS, YYNGEE.

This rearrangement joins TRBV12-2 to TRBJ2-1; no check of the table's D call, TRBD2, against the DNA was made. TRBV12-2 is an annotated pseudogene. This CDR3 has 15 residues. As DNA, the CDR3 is TGTGCAAGTCGCCCAGGGAGGGCTTCCTACAATGAGCAGTTCTTC. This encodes CASRPGRASYNEQFF.

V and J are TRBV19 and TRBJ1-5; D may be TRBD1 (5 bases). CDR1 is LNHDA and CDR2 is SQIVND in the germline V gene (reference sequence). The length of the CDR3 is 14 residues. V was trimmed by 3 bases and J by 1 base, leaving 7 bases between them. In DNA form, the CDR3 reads TGTGCCAGTAGTATGTGGGGCAGCAATCAGCCCCAGCATTTT. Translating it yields CASSMWGSNQPQHF.

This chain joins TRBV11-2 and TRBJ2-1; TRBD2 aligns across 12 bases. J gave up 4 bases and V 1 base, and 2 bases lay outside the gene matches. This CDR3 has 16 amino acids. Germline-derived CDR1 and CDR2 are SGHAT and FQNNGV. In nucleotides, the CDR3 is TGTGCCAGCAGCTTAGCGGGACTAGCGGGTTACAATGAGCAGTTCTTC. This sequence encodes CASSLAGLAGYNEQFF.

The CDR3 DNA reads as TGTGCCACCAGCAGAGTCGGGACAGTGGAGGAAAAACTGTTTTTT. As protein: CATSRVGTVEEKLFF. V gene TRBV15 combines with J gene TRBJ1-4, with 7 bases matching TRBD1. The CDR3 runs 15 residues. Germline V gene lookup returns CDR1 LNHNV and CDR2 YYDKDF (reference sequence). The V and J ends lost 1 base and 8 bases, in that order; junction bases with no gene match: 7. The variable domain in full, completed from reference TRBV15 and TRBJ1-4, reads DAMVIQNPRYQVTQFGKPVTLSCSQTLNHNVMYWYQQKSSQAPKLLFHYYDKDFNNEADTPDNFQSRRPNTSFCFLDIRSPGLGDTAMYLCATSRVGTVEEKLFFGSGTQLSVL.

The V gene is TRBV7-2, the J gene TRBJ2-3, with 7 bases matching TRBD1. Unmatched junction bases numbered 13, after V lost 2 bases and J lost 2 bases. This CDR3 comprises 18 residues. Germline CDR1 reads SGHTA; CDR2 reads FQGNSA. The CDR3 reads CASSLYFKGGGNTDTQYF. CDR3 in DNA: TGTGCCAGCAGCTTATACTTCAAAGGGGGCGGTAACACAGATACGCAGTATTTT.

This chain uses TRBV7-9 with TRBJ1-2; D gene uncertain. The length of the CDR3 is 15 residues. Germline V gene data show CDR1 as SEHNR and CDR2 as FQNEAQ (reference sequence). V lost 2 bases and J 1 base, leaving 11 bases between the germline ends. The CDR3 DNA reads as TGTGCCAGCAGCTTAAGAGAACTTATTAACTATGGCTACACCTTC. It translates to CASSLRELINYGYTF.

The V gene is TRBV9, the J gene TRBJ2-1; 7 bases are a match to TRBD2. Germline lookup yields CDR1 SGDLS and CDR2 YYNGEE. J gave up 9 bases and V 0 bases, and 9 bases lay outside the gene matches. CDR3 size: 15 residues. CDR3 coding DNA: TGTGCCAGCAGCGTAGCTGGCGGGAGTGTCGGTGAGCAGTTCTTC. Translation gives CASSVAGGSVGEQFF.

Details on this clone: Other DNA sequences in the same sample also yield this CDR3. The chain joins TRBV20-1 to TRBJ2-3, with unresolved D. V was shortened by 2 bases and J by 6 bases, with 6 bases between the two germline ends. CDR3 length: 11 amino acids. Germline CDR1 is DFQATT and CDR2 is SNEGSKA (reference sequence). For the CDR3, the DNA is TGCAGTGCTAGATCCCCGGATACGCAGTATTTT. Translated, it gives CSARSPDTQYF.

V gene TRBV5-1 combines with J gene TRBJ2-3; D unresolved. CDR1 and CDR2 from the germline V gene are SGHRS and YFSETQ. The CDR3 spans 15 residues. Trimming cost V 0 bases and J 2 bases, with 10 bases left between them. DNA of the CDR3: TGCGCCAGCAGCTTGGGGGCCACCCCCACAGATACGCAGTATTTT. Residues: CASSLGATPTDTQYF.

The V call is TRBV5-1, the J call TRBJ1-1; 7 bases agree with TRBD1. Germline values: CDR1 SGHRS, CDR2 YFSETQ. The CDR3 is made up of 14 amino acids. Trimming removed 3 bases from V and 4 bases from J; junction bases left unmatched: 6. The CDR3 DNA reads TGCGCCAGCAGCTCCGACAGGGCGGGCACTGAAGCTTTCTTT. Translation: CASSSDRAGTEAFF.

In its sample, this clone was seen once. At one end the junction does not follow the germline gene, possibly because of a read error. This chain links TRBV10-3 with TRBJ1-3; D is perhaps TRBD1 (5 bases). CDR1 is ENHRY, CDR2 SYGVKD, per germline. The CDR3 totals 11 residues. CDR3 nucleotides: TGTGCCATCAGTTCACGGGACTCCTTACATTTT. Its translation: CAISSRDSLHF.

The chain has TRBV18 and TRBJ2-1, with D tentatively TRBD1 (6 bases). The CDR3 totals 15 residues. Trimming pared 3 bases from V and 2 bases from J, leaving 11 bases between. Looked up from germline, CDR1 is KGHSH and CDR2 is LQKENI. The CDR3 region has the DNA TGTGCCAGCTCACCCCCAGGGGTCCCCTACAATGAGCAGTTCTTC. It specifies CASSPPGVPYNEQFF.

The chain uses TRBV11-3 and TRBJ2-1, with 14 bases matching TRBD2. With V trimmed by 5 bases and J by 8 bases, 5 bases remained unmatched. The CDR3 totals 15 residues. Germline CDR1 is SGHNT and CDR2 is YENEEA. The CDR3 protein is CASSASGLAGDEQFF. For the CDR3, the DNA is TGTGCCAGCAGCGCCTCGGGACTAGCGGGAGATGAGCAGTTCTTC.

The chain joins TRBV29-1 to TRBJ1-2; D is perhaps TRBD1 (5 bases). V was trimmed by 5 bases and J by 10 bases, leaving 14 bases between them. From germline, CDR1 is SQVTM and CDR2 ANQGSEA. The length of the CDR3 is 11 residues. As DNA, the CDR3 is TGCAGCGTTAAAGGCCAGGGTGTCTACACCTTC. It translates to CSVKGQGVYTF.

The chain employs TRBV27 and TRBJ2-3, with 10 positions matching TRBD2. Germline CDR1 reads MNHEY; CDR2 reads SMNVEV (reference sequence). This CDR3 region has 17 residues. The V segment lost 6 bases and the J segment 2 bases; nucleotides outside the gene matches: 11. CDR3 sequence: CASRPTPLAGYTDTQYF. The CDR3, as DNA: TGTGCCAGCAGACCTACCCCACTAGCGGGGTACACAGATACGCAGTATTTT.

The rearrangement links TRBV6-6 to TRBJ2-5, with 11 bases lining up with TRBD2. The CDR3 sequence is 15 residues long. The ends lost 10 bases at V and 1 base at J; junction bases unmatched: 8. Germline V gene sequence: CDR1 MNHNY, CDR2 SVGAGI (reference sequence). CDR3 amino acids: CATERSGRAQETQYF. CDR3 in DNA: TGTGCCACCGAACGTAGCGGGAGGGCCCAAGAGACCCAGTACTTC.

The CDR3 spells CAISESLRNTIYF. The CDR3 nucleotides are TGTGCCATCAGTGAGTCGCTCAGAAACACCATATATTTT. The genes are TRBV10-3 and TRBJ1-3; D ambiguous. CDR3 length equals 13 residues. Trimming took 0 bases from V and 5 from J, leaving 5 bases between them. In germline, CDR1 is ENHRY, CDR2 SYGVKD.

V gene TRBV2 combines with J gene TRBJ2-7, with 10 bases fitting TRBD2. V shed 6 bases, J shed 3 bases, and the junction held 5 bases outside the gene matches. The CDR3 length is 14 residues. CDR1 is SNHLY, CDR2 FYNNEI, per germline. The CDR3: CASSVAGGRYEQYF. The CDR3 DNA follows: TGTGCCAGCAGCGTAGCGGGGGGTCGCTACGAGCAGTACTTC.

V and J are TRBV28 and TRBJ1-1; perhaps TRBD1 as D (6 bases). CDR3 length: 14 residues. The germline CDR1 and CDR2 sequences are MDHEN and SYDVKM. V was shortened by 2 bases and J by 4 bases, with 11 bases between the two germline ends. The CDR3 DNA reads TGTGCCAGCAGTTTACCGGACAGACGCACTGAAGCTTTCTTT. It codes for CASSLPDRRTEAFF.

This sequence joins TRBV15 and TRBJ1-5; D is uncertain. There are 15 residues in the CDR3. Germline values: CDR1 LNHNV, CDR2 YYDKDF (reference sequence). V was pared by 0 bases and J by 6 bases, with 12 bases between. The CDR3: CATSRDEGSFQPQHF. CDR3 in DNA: TGTGCCACCAGCAGAGATGAGGGTTCTTTTCAGCCCCAGCATTTT.

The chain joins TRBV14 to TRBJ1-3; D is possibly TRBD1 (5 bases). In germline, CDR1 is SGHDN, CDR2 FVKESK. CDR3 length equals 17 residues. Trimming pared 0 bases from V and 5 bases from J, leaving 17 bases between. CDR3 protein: CASSQDLARSGRNTIYF. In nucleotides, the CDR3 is TGTGCCAGCAGCCAAGACCTCGCCAGATCGGGGCGAAACACCATATATTTT.